One T cell receptor (beta chain) is described in this entry. Repertoires were generated with immunoSEQ multiplex PCR, while TCRdb's copy carries only in-frame clones and drops some. The table shows some 210,000 clones, with 82% occurring only once. V lost 4 bases to trimming and J lost 1 base, with 13 bases between them. The CDR3 is 16 amino acids. Per germline, CDR1 SGHVS and CDR2 FQNEAQ. These data come from a study of blood T cell repertoires in COVID-19. Study in general: Nucleic acid was either cDNA or gDNA, and it came from T cells, B-cell-depleted T cells, or PBMCs.

The source material was peripheral blood. The chain links TRBV7-8 to TRBJ2-2; D possibly corresponds to TRBD1 (6 bases). The TCR sequence derives from a woman aged 40 to 50 with acute or convalescent COVID-19. The CDR3: CASSSRATGNTGELFF. CDR3 nucleotide sequence: TGTGCCAGCAGCTCCCGGGCGACAGGGAACACCGGGGAGCTGTTTTTT.